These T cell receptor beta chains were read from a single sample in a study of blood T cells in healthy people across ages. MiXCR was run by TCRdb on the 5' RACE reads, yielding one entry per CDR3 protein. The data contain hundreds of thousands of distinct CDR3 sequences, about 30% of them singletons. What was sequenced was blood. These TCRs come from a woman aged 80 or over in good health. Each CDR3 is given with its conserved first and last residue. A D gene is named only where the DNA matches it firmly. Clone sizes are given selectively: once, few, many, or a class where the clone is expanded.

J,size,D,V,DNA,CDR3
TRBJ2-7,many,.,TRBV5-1,TGCGCCAGCAGCTTGGGGGGGATCCATCACGAGCAGTACTTC,CASSLGGIHHEQYF
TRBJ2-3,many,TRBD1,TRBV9,TGTGCCAGCAGCCGCAACAGGGGGACAGGTACAGATACGCAGTATTTT,CASSRNRGTGTDTQYF
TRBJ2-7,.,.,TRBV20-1,TGCGGTGCTTCCCGGGACGGCTCCTACGAGCAGTACTTC,CGASRDGSYEQYF
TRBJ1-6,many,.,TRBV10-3,TGTGCCCCAGCCCGGGGCCTGAATTCACCCCTCCACTTT,CAPARGLNSPLHF
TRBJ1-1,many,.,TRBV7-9,TGTGCCAGCAGCTGGGGGGGGGACGGAGACACTGAAGCTTTCTTT,CASSWGGDGDTEAFF
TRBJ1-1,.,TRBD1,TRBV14,TGTGCCAGCAGCCAAGAAACAGGGGGGGCTGAAGCTTTCTTT,CASSQETGGAEAFF
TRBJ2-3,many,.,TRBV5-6,TGTGCCAGCAGCTTGGGACATAGCACAGATACGCAGTATTTT,CASSLGHSTDTQYF
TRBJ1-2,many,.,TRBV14,TGTGCCAGCAGCCAAACGACATCGGGTGGCTACACCTTC,CASSQTTSGGYTF
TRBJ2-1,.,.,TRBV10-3,TGTGCCATCAGTGAAGAGGGCGATGAGCAGTTCTTC,CAISEEGDEQFF
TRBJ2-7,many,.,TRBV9,TGTGCCAGCAGCGCATCCGCCTCCTACGAGCAGTACTTC,CASSASASYEQYF
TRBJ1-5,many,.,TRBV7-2,TGTGCCAGCAGGTTAGAGGGTCCCAGCAATCAGCCCCAGCATTTT,CASRLEGPSNQPQHF
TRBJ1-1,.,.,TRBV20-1,TGCAGTGCTAGACCAACCGGGACACGGGGGCACACTGAAGCTTTCTTT,CSARPTGTRGHTEAFF
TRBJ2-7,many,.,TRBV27,TGTGCCAGCAGTTTCGAGGGGATTAGCTCCTACGAGCAGTACTTC,CASSFEGISSYEQYF
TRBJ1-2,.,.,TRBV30,TGTGCCTGGATAAGGTGGCTGGGGTCCTCATATGGCTACACCTTC,CAWIRWLGSSYGYTF
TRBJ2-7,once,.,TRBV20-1,TGCAGTGCCGGGACAAGGGCTCTTTCCTACGAGCAGTACTTC,CSAGTRALSYEQYF
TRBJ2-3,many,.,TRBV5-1,TGCGCCAGCAGCTTGGCCGGGCCCCCAGATACGCAGTATTTT,CASSLAGPPDTQYF
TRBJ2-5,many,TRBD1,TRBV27,TGTGCCAGCAGTCTATTATCGGGACAGCCGCGGGAGACCCAGTACTTC,CASSLLSGQPRETQYF
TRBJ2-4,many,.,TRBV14,TGTGCCAGCAGCCAACAGGCGGCCAAAAACATTCAGTACTTC,CASSQQAAKNIQYF
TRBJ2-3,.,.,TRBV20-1,TGCAGTGCTAGAGATGGGAAGCTGGCGCAGTATTTT,CSARDGKLAQYF
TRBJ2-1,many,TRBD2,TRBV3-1,TGTGCCAGCAGCCGCGGGACTAGCGGGGCCGGGGATTACAATGAGCAGTTCTTC,CASSRGTSGAGDYNEQFF
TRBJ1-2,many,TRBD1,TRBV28,TGTGCCAGCAGTTTATTAACAGGGGGCGCGAATGGCTACACCTTC,CASSLLTGGANGYTF
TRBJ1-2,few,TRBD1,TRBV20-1,TGCAGTGCTAGAGTTCCCAGGGGGATCTATGGCTACACCTTC,CSARVPRGIYGYTF
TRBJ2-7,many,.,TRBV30,TGTGCCTGGAGGCGGATTCCCGGCGAGCAGTACTTC,CAWRRIPGEQYF
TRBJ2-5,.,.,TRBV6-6,TGTGCCAGCAGCAGAGCCCGGGGAGAGACCCAGTACTTC,CASSRARGETQYF
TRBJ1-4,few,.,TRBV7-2,TGTGCCAGCAGCTTGAACAGGTTTAGTGAAAAACGGTTTTTT,CASSLNRFSEKRFF
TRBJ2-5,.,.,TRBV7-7,TGTGCTAGCAGCAGCGGCAGGGGCGATGAGCAGTACTTC,CASSSGRGDEQYF
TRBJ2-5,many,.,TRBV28,TGTGCCAGCAGTTTTGCCGGGGGCCCAGAGACCCAGTACTTC,CASSFAGGPETQYF
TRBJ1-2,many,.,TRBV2,TGTGCCAGCAGTGAAGCGCCGACGGGATATAACTATGGCTACACCTTC,CASSEAPTGYNYGYTF
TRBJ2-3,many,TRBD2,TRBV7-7,TGTGCTAGCAGCCGGAACGTCGCGGGGGGAACAGATACGCAGTATTTT,CASSRNVAGGTDTQYF
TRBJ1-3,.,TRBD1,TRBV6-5,TGTGCCAGCAGCCCTACCCAGGGGGGGAACACCATATATTTT,CASSPTQGGNTIYF
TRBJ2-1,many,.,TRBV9,TGTGCCAGCAGTAATCCCCTCGACTGGGACAATGAGCAGTTCTTC,CASSNPLDWDNEQFF